This T cell receptor beta chain comes out of a study of long-term antiretroviral therapy in people with HIV. Survey-level immunoSEQ v3.0 assays were run. Each sample had sequencing targeting roughly 35,000-55,000 T-cell genomes. Method: immunoSEQ multiplex PCR; TCRdb's copy keeps in-frame clones and lacks some. The table lists fewer than 45,000 clones, around 94% of them singletons. Findings and caveats of the study: HIV repertoires had narrower CDR3 length ranges than controls.

At minimum, one pre-ART and two post-ART PBMC samples were obtained from each donor. CDR3 length equals 14 residues. Trimming left V 5 bases short and J 7 bases short, with 14 bases between. CDR1 and CDR2 from the germline V gene are LGHNT and FRNRAP. This clone was observed a single time. Its antigen is unknown. Sequencing was performed on unsorted PBMCs, taken 4.1 years after starting antiretroviral therapy. The TCR was taken from a woman between 45 and 60 years old with HIV. The V gene is TRBV12-5, the J gene TRBJ2-2, with D perhaps TRBD2 (5 bases). CDR3 amino acids: CASGPPQRVGELFF. For the CDR3, the DNA is TGTGCTAGTGGTCCCCCTCAGAGGGTCGGGGAGCTGTTTTTT.